One sample yielded the 24 T cell receptor beta chains listed below, sequenced in a study of identical twins. One entry per CDR3 protein results from TCRdb running MiXCR on the 5' RACE reads. Of under 900,000 distinct CDR3 sequences listed, 12% were seen once; the top ten hold roughly 1.5%. In addition, the sample was reused for a study of yellow fever vaccine responses in identical twins.

Sequenced: PBMCs. These receptors all come from a woman aged 18-29 years in good health.

CDR3 nucleotide sequence: TGCGCCAGCAGCGCCAACCTTGGACTAGCGGGAGTTTCCTACGAGCAGTACTTC. This sequence encodes CASSANLGLAGVSYEQYF. This chain connects TRBV5-1 to TRBJ2-7; 13 bases map to TRBD2. V gave up 4 bases and J gave up 1 base; unmatched junction bases: 11. In germline, CDR1 is SGHRS, CDR2 YFSETQ. The CDR3 length is 18 residues.

This clonotype showed up just a few times. The genes are TRBV28 and TRBJ2-3; D call uncertain. CDR3 length equals 15 residues. CDR1 is MDHEN and CDR2 is SYDVKM in the germline V gene. V gave up 6 bases and J gave up 6 bases, with 19 bases separating them. The CDR3 DNA follows: TGTGCCAGCAGACCAAGAAGGTACTTTAGCGATACGCAGTATTTT. Translating it yields CASRPRRYFSDTQYF.

The CDR3 sequence is CASSLGGGLSSYEQYF. DNA of the CDR3: TGTGCCAGCAGCTTGGGGGGCGGCCTGAGCTCCTACGAGCAGTACTTC. J is TRBJ2-7 and V is TRBV7-6; D tentatively fits TRBD1 or TRBD2 (6 bases each). The CDR3 covers 16 residues. The V end was cut by 3 bases, the J end by 0 bases, with 15 bases between. Germline values: CDR1 SGHVS, CDR2 FNYEAQ.

This clonotype was recorded a few times. The CDR3 loop reads CASSLSETGRAEQFF. CDR3 bases: TGCGCCAGCAGCTTGAGTGAGACAGGGAGGGCTGAGCAGTTCTTC. V usage is TRBV5-1 and J usage is TRBJ2-1, with D perhaps TRBD1 or TRBD2 (7 bases each). V was cut by 1 base and J by 9 bases, with 17 bases left in between. This CDR3 region has 15 residues. Germline CDR1 reads SGHRS; CDR2 reads YFSETQ.

In this sample, this clonotype turned up many times. The chain couples TRBV29-1 to TRBJ1-2; D unresolved. The V gene lost 5 bases and the J gene lost 2 bases, with 15 bases spanning the gap. Germline V lookup: CDR1 SQVTM, CDR2 ANQGSEA. The CDR3 is 14 residues long. In DNA form, the CDR3 reads TGCAGCGTTCTGGAGGGTGGAGGAAACTATGGCTACACCTTC. It codes for CSVLEGGGNYGYTF.

This clonotype was seen more than once but under ten times. The rearrangement uses TRBV7-9 and TRBJ1-1; D not resolved. The CDR3 extends over 13 amino acids. V was trimmed by 1 base and J by 8 bases, leaving 11 bases between them. Germline-derived CDR1 and CDR2 are SEHNR and FQNEAQ (reference sequence). The chain's CDR3 is CASSLGLDGEAFF. The CDR3 DNA is TGTGCCAGCAGCTTAGGGCTCGACGGAGAAGCTTTCTTT. The full variable domain, rest sourced from reference TRBV7-9 and TRBJ1-1, is DTGVSQNPRHKITKRGQNVTFRCDPISEHNRLYWYRQTLGQGPEFLTYFQNEAQLEKSRLLSDRFSAERPKGSFSTLEIQRTEQGDSAMYLCASSLGLDGEAFFGQGTRLTVV.

The sample holds many counts of this clonotype. The V gene is TRBV6-5, the J gene TRBJ1-1; D is possibly TRBD1 (6 bases). Trimming took 2 bases from V and 0 from J, leaving 10 bases between them. Germline V gene sequence: CDR1 MNHEY, CDR2 SVGAGI. The CDR3 has 15 residues. As DNA, the CDR3 is TGTGCCAGCAGTTACGGGGGCCCGGTGAACACTGAAGCTTTCTTT. Its translation: CASSYGGPVNTEAFF.

This rearrangement joins TRBV7-6 to TRBJ1-1, with D unresolved. CDR3 length: 15 residues. Germline CDR1 is SGHVS and CDR2 is FNYEAQ. V gave up 7 bases and J gave up 0 bases, with 15 bases separating them. CDR3 nucleotides: TGTGCCAGCATTAAGTTGGGGAACATGAACACTGAAGCTTTCTTT. It is translated as CASIKLGNMNTEAFF.

In this sample, this clonotype turned up many times. This chain uses TRBV18 with TRBJ2-3; D gene ambiguous. V lost 0 bases and J 2 bases, leaving 6 bases between the germline ends. From germline, CDR1 is KGHSH and CDR2 LQKENI. The CDR3 runs 14 residues. The CDR3 DNA is TGTGCCAGCTCACCACCTGCTACCACAGATACGCAGTATTTT. Its translation: CASSPPATTDTQYF. The entire variable domain, with the rest obtained from reference TRBV18 and TRBJ2-3, is as follows: NAGVMQNPRHLVRRRGQEARLRCSPMKGHSHVYWYRQLPEEGLKFMVYLQKENIIDESGMPKERFSAEFPKEGPSILRIQQVVRGDSAAYFCASSPPATTDTQYFGPGTRLTVL.

The CDR3, as DNA: TGTGCTAGTGGTTTGGTCGTCAGCGATTCCAGCGATGAGCAGTTCTTC. It is translated as CASGLVVSDSSDEQFF. The chain is built from TRBV12-5 and TRBJ2-1; D call uncertain. Germline V gene lookup returns CDR1 LGHNT and CDR2 FRNRAP. Trimming stripped 0 bases from V and 8 bases from J, with 17 bases between. The CDR3 runs 16 residues.

This clonotype showed up many times. The rearrangement joins TRBV10-1 to TRBJ2-1; D possibly corresponds to TRBD2 (6 bases). The germline V gene has CDR1 WNHNN and CDR2 SYGVQD (reference sequence). Between the trimmed V and J ends, which lost 4 bases and 6 bases, there was a span of 16 bases. This CDR3 spans 15 amino acids. DNA for the CDR3: TGCGCCAGCAGTGTTGGCGGGACGAGGGTCAATGAGCAGTTCTTC. Translated, it gives CASSVGGTRVNEQFF.

DNA for the CDR3: TGCAGTGCTAGCCCCTACAGACAGATCCCAGATACGCAGTATTTT. Translating gives CSASPYRQIPDTQYF. The V and J genes are TRBV20-1 and TRBJ2-3, with D possibly matching TRBD1 (5 bases). Germline CDR1 and CDR2: DFQATT and SNEGSKA (reference sequence). CDR3 length: 15 amino acids. Trimming took 3 bases from V and 4 from J, leaving 17 bases between them.

This clonotype has a count of ten or more. The chain recombines TRBV7-9 with TRBJ2-5; the D gene is possibly TRBD1 (5 bases). Germline assignment: CDR1 SEHNR and CDR2 FQNEAQ (reference sequence). V lost 7 bases and J lost 0, with 6 bases in between. This CDR3 has 12 amino acids. The CDR3 loop is CASIGDQETQYF. The CDR3 DNA follows: TGTGCCAGCATAGGGGACCAAGAGACCCAGTACTTC.

This clonotype was counted ten times or more. The chain has TRBV12-3 or TRBV12-4 and TRBJ1-5; D may be TRBD1 (6 bases). With 5 bases removed from V and 1 base from J, the gap between germline ends came to 12 bases. The length of the CDR3 is 15 residues. The CDR3 spells CASSPRGGSNQPQHF. In nucleotides, the CDR3 is TGTGCCAGCAGTCCAAGGGGGGGAAGCAATCAGCCCCAGCATTTT.

The chain recombines TRBV12-3 or TRBV12-4 with TRBJ2-2; 11 nucleotides agree with TRBD2. This CDR3 is built from 17 residues. V lost 7 bases and J lost 0; bases outside the gene matches: 7. The CDR3 is CASKIAGGRANTGELFF. DNA of the CDR3: TGTGCCAGCAAGATAGCGGGGGGGCGGGCGAACACCGGGGAGCTGTTTTTT.

This clonotype has a single count. V usage is TRBV11-1 and J usage is TRBJ2-6; TRBD1 matches at 9 bases. After removal of 1 base from V and 0 bases from J, the junction contained 4 bases not matched to a gene. This CDR3 spans 18 amino acids. CDR1 is SGHAT and CDR2 is FQDESV in the germline V gene (reference sequence). CDR3 residues: CASSLVSGQGSGANVLTF. As DNA, the CDR3 is TGTGCCAGCAGCTTAGTGTCGGGACAGGGCTCTGGGGCCAACGTCCTGACTTTC.

The chain uses TRBV10-3 and TRBJ2-5; the D gene is possibly TRBD2 (6 bases). This CDR3 spans 13 amino acids. The V end lost 10 bases, the J end lost 0 bases, and 12 bases lay between the germline ends. Per the germline V gene, CDR1 is ENHRY and CDR2 is SYGVKD. This chain's CDR3 is CATIGGDQETQYF. In DNA, the CDR3 is TGTGCCACCATTGGCGGGGACCAAGAGACCCAGTACTTC.

This clonotype was counted between two and nine times. The rearrangement links TRBV15 to TRBJ2-2, with D uncertain. The CDR3 contains 14 residues. In germline, CDR1 is LNHNV, CDR2 YYDKDF (reference sequence). V dropped 0 bases and J dropped 6 bases, with 8 bases sitting between them. The CDR3 DNA follows: TGTGCCACCAGCAGAGAAGGTTACGCCGGGGAGCTGTTTTTT. Its protein is CATSREGYAGELFF.

This clonotype showed up many times. V usage is TRBV12-3 or TRBV12-4 and J usage is TRBJ2-1; D remains unclear. Trimming took off 3 bases at V and 3 bases at J, with 9 bases between the two ends. The CDR3 sequence is 14 residues long. Written as DNA, the CDR3 is TGTGCCAGCAGTTTTGGCGGAGACTACAATGAGCAGTTCTTC. Residues: CASSFGGDYNEQFF.

V is TRBV5-1 and J is TRBJ2-1; 10 bases align to TRBD2. The germline V gene has CDR1 SGHRS and CDR2 YFSETQ. The J segment lost 6 bases and the V segment lost 0 bases, leaving 6 bases of the junction unmatched. The CDR3 runs to 16 residues. This CDR3 is CASSLVSSGSSNEQFF. The CDR3 coding sequence is TGCGCCAGCAGCTTGGTTTCTAGCGGGAGTAGCAATGAGCAGTTCTTC.

This clonotype was detected many times. The chain has TRBV5-1 and TRBJ2-5; 10 bases are a match to TRBD2. CDR1 is SGHRS, CDR2 YFSETQ, per germline. This CDR3 has 16 residues. With 2 bases clipped from V and 3 bases from J, the junction kept 7 bases outside the gene matches. CDR3 bases: TGCGCCAGCAGCTTTACCGGGACTAGCGTAGAAGAGACCCAGTACTTC. This encodes CASSFTGTSVEETQYF.

The chain employs TRBV5-1 and TRBJ1-2; 9 bases line up with TRBD1. Germline loops: CDR1 SGHRS, CDR2 YFSETQ. This CDR3 spans 14 amino acids. V gave up 2 bases and J gave up 5 bases; unmatched junction bases: 4. The chain's CDR3 is CASSFLTGGYGYTF. The CDR3, as DNA: TGCGCCAGCAGCTTCCTGACAGGGGGTTATGGCTACACCTTC.

In its sample, this clonotype was seen a few times. This sequence joins TRBV9 and TRBJ2-2; D possibly corresponds to TRBD2 (5 bases). Deletions cut 4 bases from V and 0 bases from J, with 13 bases between. This CDR3 contains 16 residues. CDR1 SGDLS and CDR2 YYNGEE come from the germline V gene. The CDR3 reads CASSPLGGSNTGELFF. CDR3 nucleotides: TGTGCCAGCAGCCCTCTAGGAGGCTCGAACACCGGGGAGCTGTTTTTT.

In its sample, this clonotype was seen a few times. In DNA, the CDR3 is TGCGCCAGCAGCTTGGTACGGGACGGGGAGACCCAGTACTTC. Translating it yields CASSLVRDGETQYF. V is TRBV5-1 and J is TRBJ2-5; D possibly uses TRBD1 or TRBD2 (5 bases each). The V end was cut by 0 bases, the J end by 5 bases, with 11 bases between. The V gene's germline CDR1 is SGHRS and CDR2 YFSETQ. The CDR3 covers 14 residues.